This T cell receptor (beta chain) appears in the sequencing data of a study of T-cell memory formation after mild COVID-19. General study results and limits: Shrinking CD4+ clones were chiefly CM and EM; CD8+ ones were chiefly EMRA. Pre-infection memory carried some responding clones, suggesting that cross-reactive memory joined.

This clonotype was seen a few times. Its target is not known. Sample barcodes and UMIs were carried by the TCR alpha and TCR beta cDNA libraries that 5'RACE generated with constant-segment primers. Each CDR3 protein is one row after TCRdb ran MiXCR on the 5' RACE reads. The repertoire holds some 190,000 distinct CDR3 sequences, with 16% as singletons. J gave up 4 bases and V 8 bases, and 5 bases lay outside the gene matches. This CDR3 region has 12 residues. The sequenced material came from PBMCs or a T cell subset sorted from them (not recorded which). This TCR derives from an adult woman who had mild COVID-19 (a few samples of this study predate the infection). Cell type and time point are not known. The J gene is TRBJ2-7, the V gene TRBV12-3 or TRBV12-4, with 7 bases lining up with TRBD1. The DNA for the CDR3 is TGTGCCAGCGGGGGACAGTCTTACGAGCAGTACTTC. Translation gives CASGGQSYEQYF.